These T cell receptor beta chains were read from a single sample in a study of neoadjuvant anti-PD-1 for oral cavity cancer. Profiled with immunoSEQ multiplex PCR; TCRdb holds only in-frame clones, not every one. The sample shows about 24,000 clones, around a quarter of them seen only once. The sequences come from tumor tissue, collected after nivolumab (anti-PD-1) treatment. All receptors come from a person aged 35-79 years with oral cavity squamous cell carcinoma. Both conserved end residues are part of each CDR3. A D gene is named only where the DNA matches it firmly. For some rows the clone size is stated as once, few or many, or as a class when expanded; others skip it.

V: TRBV5-1
size: NA
J: TRBJ2-5
D: NA
CDR3: CASSLAEGPSYQETQYF
DNA: TGCGCCAGCAGCTTGGCCGAGGGGCCATCGTACCAAGAGACCCAGTACTTC

V: TRBV30
size: NA
J: TRBJ1-2
D: NA
CDR3: CAWIESGVTGYTF
DNA: TGTGCCTGGATTGAGTCGGGGGTAACTGGCTACACCTTC

V: TRBV5-4
size: few
J: TRBJ2-2
D: TRBD2
CDR3: CASSLWTGGTGELFF
DNA: TGTGCCAGCAGCTTGTGGACGGGAGGCACCGGGGAGCTGTTTTTT

V: TRBV7-9
size: NA
J: TRBJ2-2
D: NA
CDR3: CASSLAPLASTGELFF
DNA: TGTGCCAGCAGCTTAGCCCCCCTCGCGTCCACCGGGGAGCTGTTTTTT

V: TRBV7-9
size: NA
J: TRBJ2-7
D: TRBD1
CDR3: CASSLPPGAGGSYEQYF
DNA: TGTGCCAGCAGCTTACCCCCCGGCGCAGGGGGCTCATACGAGCAGTACTTC

V: TRBV9
size: NA
J: TRBJ2-1
D: NA
CDR3: CASSVGVQSYNEQFF
DNA: TGTGCCAGCAGCGTAGGGGTGCAGTCCTACAATGAGCAGTTCTTC

V: TRBV5-4
size: large
J: TRBJ2-7
D: NA
CDR3: CASSLRGSYEQYF
DNA: TGTGCCAGCAGCTTGCGCGGCTCCTACGAGCAGTACTTC

V: TRBV7-2
size: NA
J: TRBJ2-7
D: TRBD2
CDR3: CASTLQRGYEQYF
DNA: TGTGCCAGCACTCTCCAGCGGGGCTACGAGCAGTACTTC

V: TRBV5-4
size: NA
J: TRBJ2-5
D: TRBD1
CDR3: CASTRGAGGRQETQYF
DNA: TGTGCCAGCACCCGAGGGGCAGGGGGACGACAAGAGACCCAGTACTTC

V: TRBV7-8
size: NA
J: TRBJ2-7
D: NA
CDR3: CASSLRSGDSYEQYF
DNA: TGTGCCAGCAGCCTGAGGTCCGGTGACTCCTACGAGCAGTACTTC

V: TRBV6-5
size: many
J: TRBJ2-7
D: TRBD1
CDR3: CASRSRTGGSYEQYF
DNA: TGTGCCAGCAGATCCCGGACAGGGGGTTCCTACGAGCAGTACTTC

V: TRBV11-3
size: NA
J: TRBJ2-1
D: NA
CDR3: CASSLEQGSSYNEQFF
DNA: TGTGCCAGCAGCTTAGAGCAGGGGAGCTCCTACAATGAGCAGTTCTTC

V: TRBV2
size: few
J: TRBJ2-5
D: NA
CDR3: CASSGSYQETQYF
DNA: TGTGCCAGCAGTGGCAGTTACCAAGAGACCCAGTACTTC

V: TRBV27
size: few
J: TRBJ2-3
D: TRBD1
CDR3: CASSSPPGTGYRDTQYF
DNA: TGTGCCAGCAGTTCGCCGCCCGGGACAGGGTATAGAGATACGCAGTATTTT

V: TRBV18
size: NA
J: TRBJ1-1
D: TRBD1
CDR3: CASSSQGANTEAFF
DNA: TGTGCCAGCTCATCACAGGGGGCGAACACTGAAGCTTTCTTT

V: TRBV7-6
size: NA
J: TRBJ2-1
D: NA
CDR3: CASSLLDGSSYNEQFF
DNA: TGTGCCAGCAGCTTATTGGACGGAAGCTCCTACAATGAGCAGTTCTTC

V: TRBV11-2
size: few
J: TRBJ2-7
D: TRBD1
CDR3: CASSLGTGSEQYF
DNA: TGTGCCAGCAGCTTAGGGACAGGGAGCGAGCAGTACTTC

V: TRBV15
size: few
J: TRBJ2-3
D: TRBD2
CDR3: CATSSTGLAGGTDTQYF
DNA: TGTGCCACCAGCAGCACAGGACTAGCGGGGGGTACAGATACGCAGTATTTT

V: TRBV18
size: NA
J: TRBJ1-2
D: NA
CDR3: CASSPPEGNYGYTF
DNA: TGTGCCAGCTCACCACCGGAGGGAAACTATGGCTACACCTTC

V: TRBV6-5
size: many
J: TRBJ1-3
D: NA
CDR3: CASSYDGFSGNTIYF
DNA: TGTGCCAGCAGTTACGACGGCTTCTCTGGAAACACCATATATTTT

V: TRBV9
size: few
J: TRBJ2-3
D: NA
CDR3: CASSPGWGEADTQYF
DNA: TGTGCCAGCAGCCCAGGGTGGGGGGAGGCAGATACGCAGTATTTT

V: TRBV2
size: many
J: TRBJ1-2
D: NA
CDR3: CASRGGWGYTF
DNA: TGTGCCAGCAGAGGCGGGTGGGGCTACACCTTC

V: TRBV5-1
size: NA
J: TRBJ2-2
D: NA
CDR3: CASSWKSAGELFF
DNA: TGCGCCAGCAGTTGGAAATCAGCCGGGGAGCTGTTTTTT

V: TRBV28
size: NA
J: TRBJ2-1
D: NA
CDR3: CASSLVRGGNEQFF
DNA: TGTGCCAGCAGTTTAGTTAGGGGCGGCAATGAGCAGTTCTTC

V: TRBV28
size: few
J: TRBJ2-7
D: NA
CDR3: CAIRGDGYEQYF
DNA: TGTGCCATCCGCGGGGACGGCTACGAGCAGTACTTC